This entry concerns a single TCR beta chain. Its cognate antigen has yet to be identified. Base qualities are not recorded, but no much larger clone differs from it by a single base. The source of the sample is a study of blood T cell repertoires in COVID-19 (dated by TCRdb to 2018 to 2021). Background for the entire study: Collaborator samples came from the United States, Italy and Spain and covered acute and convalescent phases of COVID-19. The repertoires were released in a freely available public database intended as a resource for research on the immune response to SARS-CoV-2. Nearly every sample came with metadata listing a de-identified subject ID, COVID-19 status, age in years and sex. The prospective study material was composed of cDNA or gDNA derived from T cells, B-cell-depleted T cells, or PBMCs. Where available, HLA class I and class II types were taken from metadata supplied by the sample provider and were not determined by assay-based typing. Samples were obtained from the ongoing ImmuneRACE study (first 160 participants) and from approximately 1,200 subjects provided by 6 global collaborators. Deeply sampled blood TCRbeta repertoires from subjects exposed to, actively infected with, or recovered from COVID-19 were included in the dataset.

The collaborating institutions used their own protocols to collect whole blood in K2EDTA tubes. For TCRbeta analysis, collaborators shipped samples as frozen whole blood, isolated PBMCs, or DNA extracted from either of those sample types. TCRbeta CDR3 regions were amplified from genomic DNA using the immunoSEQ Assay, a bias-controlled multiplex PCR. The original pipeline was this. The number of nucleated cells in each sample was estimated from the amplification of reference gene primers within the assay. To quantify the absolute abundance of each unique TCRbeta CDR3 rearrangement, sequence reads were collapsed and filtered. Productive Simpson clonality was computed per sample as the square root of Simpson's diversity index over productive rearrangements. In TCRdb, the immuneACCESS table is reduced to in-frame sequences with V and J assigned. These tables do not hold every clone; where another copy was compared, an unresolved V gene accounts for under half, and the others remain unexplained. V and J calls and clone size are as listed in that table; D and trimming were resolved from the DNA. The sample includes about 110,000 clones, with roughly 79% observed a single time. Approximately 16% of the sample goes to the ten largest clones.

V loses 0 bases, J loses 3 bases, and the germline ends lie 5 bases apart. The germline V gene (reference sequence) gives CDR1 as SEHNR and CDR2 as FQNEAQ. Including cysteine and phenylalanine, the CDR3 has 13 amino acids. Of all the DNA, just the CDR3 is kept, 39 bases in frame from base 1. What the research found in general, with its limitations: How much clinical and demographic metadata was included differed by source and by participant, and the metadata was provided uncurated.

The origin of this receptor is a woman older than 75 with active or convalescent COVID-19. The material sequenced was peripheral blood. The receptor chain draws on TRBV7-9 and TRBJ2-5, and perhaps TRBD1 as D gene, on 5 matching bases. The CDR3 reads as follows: CASSLAREETQYF. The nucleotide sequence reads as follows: TGTGCCAGCAGCTTAGCCAGGGAAGAGACCCAGTACTTC.